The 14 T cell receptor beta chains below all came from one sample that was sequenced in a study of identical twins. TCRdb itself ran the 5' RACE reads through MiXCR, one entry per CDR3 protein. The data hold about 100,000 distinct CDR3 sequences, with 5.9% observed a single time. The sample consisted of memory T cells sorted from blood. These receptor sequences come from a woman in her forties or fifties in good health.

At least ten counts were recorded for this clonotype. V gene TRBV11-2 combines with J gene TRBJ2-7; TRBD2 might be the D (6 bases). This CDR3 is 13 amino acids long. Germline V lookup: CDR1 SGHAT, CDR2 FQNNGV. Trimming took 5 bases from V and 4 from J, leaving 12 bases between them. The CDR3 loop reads CASSQEAGYEQYF. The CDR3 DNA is TGTGCCAGCAGCCAAGAGGCGGGATACGAGCAGTACTTC.

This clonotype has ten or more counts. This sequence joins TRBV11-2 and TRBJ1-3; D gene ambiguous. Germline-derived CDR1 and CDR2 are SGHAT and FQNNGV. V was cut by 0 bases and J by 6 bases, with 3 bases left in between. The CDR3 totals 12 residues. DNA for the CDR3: TGTGCCAGCAGCTTAGACGAAAACACCATATATTTT. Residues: CASSLDENTIYF.

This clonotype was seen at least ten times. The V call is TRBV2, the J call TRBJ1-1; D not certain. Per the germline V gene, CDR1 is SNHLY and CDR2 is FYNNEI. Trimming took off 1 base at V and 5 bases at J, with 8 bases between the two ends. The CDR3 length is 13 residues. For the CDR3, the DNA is TGTGCCAGCAGTGAAGGCAGGCTTACTGAAGCTTTCTTT. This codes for CASSEGRLTEAFF.

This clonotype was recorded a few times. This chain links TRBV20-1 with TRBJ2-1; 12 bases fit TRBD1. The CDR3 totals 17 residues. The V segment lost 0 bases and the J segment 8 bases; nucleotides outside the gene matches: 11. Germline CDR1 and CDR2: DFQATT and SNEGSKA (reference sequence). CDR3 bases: TGCAGTGCTAGAGAAATCGGCGCGGGACAGGGGGCGTATGAGCAGTTCTTC. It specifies CSAREIGAGQGAYEQFF.

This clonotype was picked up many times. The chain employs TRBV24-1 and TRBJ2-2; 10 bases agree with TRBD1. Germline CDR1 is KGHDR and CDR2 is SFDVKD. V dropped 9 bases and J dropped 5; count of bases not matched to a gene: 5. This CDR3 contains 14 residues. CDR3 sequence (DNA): TGTGCCACCGGGAAGGACAGGGGGACCGGGGAGCTGTTTTTT. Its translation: CATGKDRGTGELFF.

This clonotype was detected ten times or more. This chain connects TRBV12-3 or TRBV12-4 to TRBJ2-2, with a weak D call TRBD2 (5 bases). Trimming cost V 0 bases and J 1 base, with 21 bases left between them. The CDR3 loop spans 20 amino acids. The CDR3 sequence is CASSLATGLGSPLNTGELFF. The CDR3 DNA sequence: TGTGCCAGCAGTTTAGCTACCGGGCTAGGGAGCCCTTTGAACACCGGGGAGCTGTTTTTT.

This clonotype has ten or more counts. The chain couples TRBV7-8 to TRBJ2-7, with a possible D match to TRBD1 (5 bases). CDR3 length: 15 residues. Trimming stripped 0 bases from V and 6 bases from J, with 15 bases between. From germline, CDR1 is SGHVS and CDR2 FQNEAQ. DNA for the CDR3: TGTGCCAGCAGCTTAGCGGTGGGGCCTGTCGGCGAGCAGTACGTC. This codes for CASSLAVGPVGEQYV.

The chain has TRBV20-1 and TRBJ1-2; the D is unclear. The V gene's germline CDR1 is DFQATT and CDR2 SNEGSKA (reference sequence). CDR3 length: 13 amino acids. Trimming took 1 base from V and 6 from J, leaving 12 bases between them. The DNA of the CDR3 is TGCAGTGCTAGAGGTAATTTCAGAGATGGCTACACCTTC. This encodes CSARGNFRDGYTF.

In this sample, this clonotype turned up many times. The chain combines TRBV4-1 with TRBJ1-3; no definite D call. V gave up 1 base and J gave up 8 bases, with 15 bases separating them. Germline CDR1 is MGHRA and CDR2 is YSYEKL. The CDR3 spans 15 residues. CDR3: CASSQGQVLRDTIYF. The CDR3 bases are TGCGCCAGCAGCCAAGGTCAGGTCCTCCGGGACACCATATATTTT.

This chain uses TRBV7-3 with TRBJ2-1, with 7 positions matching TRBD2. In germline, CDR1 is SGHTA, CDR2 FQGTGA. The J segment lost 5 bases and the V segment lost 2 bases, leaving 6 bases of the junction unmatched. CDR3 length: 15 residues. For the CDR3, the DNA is TGTGCCAGCAGCTTACCGCTAGCGGCAAACAATGAGCAGTTCTTC. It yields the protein CASSLPLAANNEQFF.

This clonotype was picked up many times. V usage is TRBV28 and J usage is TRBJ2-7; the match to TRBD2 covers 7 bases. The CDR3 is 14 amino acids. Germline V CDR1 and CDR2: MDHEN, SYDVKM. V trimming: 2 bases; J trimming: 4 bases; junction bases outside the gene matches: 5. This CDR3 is CASSLQRDRYEQYV. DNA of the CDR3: TGTGCCAGCAGTTTACAGCGGGATCGATACGAGCAGTACGTC.

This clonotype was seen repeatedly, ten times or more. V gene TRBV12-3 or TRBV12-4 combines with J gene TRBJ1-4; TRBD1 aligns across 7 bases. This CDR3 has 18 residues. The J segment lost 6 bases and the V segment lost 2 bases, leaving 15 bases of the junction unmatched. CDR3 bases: TGTGCCAGCAGTTTAATTATTCGGGTTGGACAGGCTCATGAAAAACTGTTTTTT. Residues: CASSLIIRVGQAHEKLFF.

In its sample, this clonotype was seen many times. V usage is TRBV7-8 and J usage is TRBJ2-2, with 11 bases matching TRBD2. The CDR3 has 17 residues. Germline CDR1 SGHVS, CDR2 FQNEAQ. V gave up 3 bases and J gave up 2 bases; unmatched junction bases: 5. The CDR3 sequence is CASSFQTSGINTGELFF. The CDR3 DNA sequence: TGTGCCAGCAGCTTTCAGACTAGCGGGATAAACACCGGGGAGCTGTTTTTT.

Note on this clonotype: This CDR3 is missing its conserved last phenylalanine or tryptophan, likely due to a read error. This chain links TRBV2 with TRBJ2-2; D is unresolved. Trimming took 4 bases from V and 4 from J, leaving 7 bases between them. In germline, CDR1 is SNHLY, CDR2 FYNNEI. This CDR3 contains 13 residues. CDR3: CASSVVSTGELFS. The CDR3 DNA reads TGTGCCAGCAGTGTAGTGAGCACCGGGGAGCTGTTTTCT.